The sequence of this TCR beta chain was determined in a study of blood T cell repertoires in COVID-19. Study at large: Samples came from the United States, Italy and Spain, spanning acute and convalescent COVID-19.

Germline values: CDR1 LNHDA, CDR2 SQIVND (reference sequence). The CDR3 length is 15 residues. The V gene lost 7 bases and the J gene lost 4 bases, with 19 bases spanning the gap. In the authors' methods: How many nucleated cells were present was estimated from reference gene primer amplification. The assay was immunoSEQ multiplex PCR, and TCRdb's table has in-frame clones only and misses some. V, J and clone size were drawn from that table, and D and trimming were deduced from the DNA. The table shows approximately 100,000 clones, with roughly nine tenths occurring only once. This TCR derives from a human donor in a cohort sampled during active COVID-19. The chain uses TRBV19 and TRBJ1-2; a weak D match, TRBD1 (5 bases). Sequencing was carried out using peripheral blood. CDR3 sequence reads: CASTPTSQGGYGYTF. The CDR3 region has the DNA TGTGCCAGTACTCCCACAAGCCAGGGAGGCTATGGCTACACCTTC.